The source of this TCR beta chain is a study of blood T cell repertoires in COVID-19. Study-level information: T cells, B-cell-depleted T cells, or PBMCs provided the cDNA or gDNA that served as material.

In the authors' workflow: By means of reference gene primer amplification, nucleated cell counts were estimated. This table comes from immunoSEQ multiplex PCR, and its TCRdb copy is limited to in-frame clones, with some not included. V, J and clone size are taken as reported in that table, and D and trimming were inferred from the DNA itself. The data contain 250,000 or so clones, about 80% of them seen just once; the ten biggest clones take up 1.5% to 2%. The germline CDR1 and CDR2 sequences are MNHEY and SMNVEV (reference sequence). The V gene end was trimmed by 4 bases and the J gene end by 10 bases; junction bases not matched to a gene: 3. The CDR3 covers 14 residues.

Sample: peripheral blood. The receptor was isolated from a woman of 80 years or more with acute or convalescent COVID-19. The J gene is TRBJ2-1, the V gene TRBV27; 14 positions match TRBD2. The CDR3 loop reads CASSWTSGRREQFF. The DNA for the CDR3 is TGTGCCAGCAGTTGGACTAGCGGGAGGCGGGAGCAGTTCTTC.